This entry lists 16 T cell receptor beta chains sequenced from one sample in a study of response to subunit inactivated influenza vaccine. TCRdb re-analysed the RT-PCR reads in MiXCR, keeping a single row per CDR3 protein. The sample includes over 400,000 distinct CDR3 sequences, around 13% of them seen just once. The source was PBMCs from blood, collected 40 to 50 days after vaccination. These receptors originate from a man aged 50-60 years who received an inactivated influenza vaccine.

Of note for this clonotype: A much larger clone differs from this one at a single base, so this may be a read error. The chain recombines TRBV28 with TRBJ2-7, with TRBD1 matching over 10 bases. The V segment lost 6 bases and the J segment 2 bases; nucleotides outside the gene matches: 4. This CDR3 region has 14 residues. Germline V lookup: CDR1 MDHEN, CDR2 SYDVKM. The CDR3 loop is CASSTGTGAYEQYF. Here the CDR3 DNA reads TGTGCCAGCAGCACCGGGACAGGGGCCTACGAGCAGTACTTC.

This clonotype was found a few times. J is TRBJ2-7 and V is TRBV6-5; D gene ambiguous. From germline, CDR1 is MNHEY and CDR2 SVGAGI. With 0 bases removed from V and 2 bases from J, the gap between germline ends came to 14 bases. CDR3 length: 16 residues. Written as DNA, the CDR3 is TGTGCCAGCAGTTACTCGAGCCTTAACAGTGCCTACGAGCAGTACTTC. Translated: CASSYSSLNSAYEQYF.

The CDR3 is CSVLTSGPGDTQYF. DNA of the CDR3: TGCAGCGTCCTAACTAGCGGCCCGGGGGATACGCAGTATTTT. V usage is TRBV29-1 and J usage is TRBJ2-3, with 8 positions matching TRBD2. This CDR3 has 14 amino acids. CDR1 and CDR2 (germline): SQVTM, ANQGSEA. V was clipped by 6 bases and J by 6 bases; unmatched bases: 11.

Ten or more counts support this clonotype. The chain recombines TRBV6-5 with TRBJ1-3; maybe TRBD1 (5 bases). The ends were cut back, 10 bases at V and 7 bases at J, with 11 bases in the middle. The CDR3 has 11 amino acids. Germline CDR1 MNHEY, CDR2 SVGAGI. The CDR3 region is CATRSGNTIYF. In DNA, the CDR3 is TGTGCCACCCGATCAGGGAACACCATATATTTT.

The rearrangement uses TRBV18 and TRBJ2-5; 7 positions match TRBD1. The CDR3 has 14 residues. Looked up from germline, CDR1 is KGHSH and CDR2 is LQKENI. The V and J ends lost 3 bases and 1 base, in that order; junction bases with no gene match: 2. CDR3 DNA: TGTGCCAGCTCACCGGGACAGACCCAAGAGACCCAGTACTTC. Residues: CASSPGQTQETQYF.

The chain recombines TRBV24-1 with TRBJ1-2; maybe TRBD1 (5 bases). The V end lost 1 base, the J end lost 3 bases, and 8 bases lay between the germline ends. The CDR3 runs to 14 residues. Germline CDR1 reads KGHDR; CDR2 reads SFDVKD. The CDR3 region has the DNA TGTGCCACCAGTGATTTCAGAGGGGACTATGGCTACACCTTC. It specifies CATSDFRGDYGYTF.

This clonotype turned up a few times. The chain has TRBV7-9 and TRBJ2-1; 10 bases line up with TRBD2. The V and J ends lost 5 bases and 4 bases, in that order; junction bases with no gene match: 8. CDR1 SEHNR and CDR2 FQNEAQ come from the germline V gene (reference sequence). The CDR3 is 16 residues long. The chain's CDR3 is CASSPGWTSGYNEQFF. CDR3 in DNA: TGTGCCAGCAGCCCCGGGTGGACTAGCGGATACAATGAGCAGTTCTTC.

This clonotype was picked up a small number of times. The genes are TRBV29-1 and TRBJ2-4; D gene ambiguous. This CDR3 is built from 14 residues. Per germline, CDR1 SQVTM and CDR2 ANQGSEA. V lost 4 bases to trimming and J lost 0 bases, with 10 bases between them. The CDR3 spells CSVGEEVAKNIQYF. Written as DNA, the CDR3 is TGCAGCGTTGGGGAAGAAGTAGCCAAAAACATTCAGTACTTC.

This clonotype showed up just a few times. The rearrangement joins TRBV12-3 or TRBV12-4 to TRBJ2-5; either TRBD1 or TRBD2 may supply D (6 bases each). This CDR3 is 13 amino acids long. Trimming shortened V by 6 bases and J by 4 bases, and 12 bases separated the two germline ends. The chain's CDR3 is CASSARGVETQYF. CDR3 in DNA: TGTGCCAGCAGCGCTAGGGGGGTAGAGACCCAGTACTTC.

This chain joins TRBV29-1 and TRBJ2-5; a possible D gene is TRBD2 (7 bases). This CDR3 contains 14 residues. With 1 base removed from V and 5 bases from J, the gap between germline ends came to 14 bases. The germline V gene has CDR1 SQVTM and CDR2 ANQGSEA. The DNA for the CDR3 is TGCAGCGTTGAAGGTCGGGGGGCGAGGGAGACCCAGTACTTC. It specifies CSVEGRGARETQYF.

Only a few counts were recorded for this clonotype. The CDR3 DNA sequence: TGTGCCAGCAGTTTTCCTAGCGGGACTAGCACAGATACGCAGTATTTT. The encoded protein is CASSFPSGTSTDTQYF. The chain uses TRBV6-5 and TRBJ2-3; 9 bases align to TRBD2. CDR3 length equals 16 residues. V was pared by 4 bases and J by 0 bases, with 5 bases of the junction left unmatched. Germline CDR1 MNHEY, CDR2 SVGAGI.

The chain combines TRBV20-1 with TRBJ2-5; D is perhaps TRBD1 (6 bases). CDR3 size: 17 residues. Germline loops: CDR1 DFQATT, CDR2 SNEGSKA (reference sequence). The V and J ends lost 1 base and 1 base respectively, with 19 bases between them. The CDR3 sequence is CSARGSRDKGAQETQYF. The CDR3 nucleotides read TGCAGTGCTAGAGGCTCCCGGGACAAGGGAGCCCAAGAGACCCAGTACTTC.

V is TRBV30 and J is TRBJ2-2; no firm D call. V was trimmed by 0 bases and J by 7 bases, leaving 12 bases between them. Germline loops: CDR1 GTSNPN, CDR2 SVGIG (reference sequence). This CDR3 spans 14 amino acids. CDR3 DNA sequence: TGTGCCTGGAGTGTAACAGTGCATGGCGGGGAGCTGTTTTTT. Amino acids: CAWSVTVHGGELFF.

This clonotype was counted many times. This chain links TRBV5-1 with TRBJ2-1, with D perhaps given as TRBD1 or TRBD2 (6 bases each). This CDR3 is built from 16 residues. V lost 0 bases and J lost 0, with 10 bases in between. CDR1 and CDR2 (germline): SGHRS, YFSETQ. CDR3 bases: TGCGCCAGCAGCTTGGATGGGGGGCGCTCCTACAATGAGCAGTTCTTC. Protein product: CASSLDGGRSYNEQFF. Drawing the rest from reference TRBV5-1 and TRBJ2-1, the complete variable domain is KAGVTQTPRYLIKTRGQQVTLSCSPISGHRSVSWYQQTPGQGLQFLFEYFSETQRNKGNFPGRFSGRQFSNSRSEMNVSTLELGDSALYLCASSLDGGRSYNEQFFGPGTRLTVL.

The CDR3 loop is CSARPSGRVYNEQFF. The CDR3 DNA follows: TGCAGTGCTAGACCTAGCGGGAGGGTCTACAATGAGCAGTTCTTC. The chain employs TRBV20-1 and TRBJ2-1, with 12 bases aligning to TRBD2. CDR1 and CDR2 from the germline V gene are DFQATT and SNEGSKA (reference sequence). There are 15 residues in the CDR3. Trimming took 2 bases from V and 3 from J; bases not matched to a gene: 2.

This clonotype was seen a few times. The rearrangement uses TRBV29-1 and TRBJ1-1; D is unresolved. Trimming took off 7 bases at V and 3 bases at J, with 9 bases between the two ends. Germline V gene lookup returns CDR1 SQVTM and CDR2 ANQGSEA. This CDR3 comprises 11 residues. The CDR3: CSAVRDTEAFF. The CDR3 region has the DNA TGCAGCGCTGTTCGGGACACTGAAGCTTTCTTT.